These T cell receptor beta chains were read from a single sample in a study of shared T cell receptors in the human thymus. Generated by immunoSEQ multiplex PCR, the TCRdb table keeps only in-frame clones and is missing some. The sample lists about 610,000 clones, approximately 88% occurring once. These same data were also listed under a study on human thymus T cells.

What was sequenced was thymocytes. Receptor source: a boy under two years old with a congenital heart defect. CDR3s include the opening cysteine and the closing phenylalanine or tryptophan. A D gene is named only where the DNA matches it firmly. The listing skips clone size in some rows; elsewhere it reads once, few, many or a size class.

J: TRBJ1-3; V: TRBV4-3; D: .; size: once; CDR3: CAFLAGNTIYF; DNA: TGCGCCTTCCTTGCTGGAAACACCATATATTTT
J: TRBJ2-7; V: TRBV2; D: TRBD2; size: .; CDR3: CASDHDASGSSYEQYF; DNA: TGTGCCAGCGACCATGACGCAAGCGGGAGCTCCTACGAGCAGTACTTC
J: TRBJ2-7; V: TRBV19; D: TRBD1; size: .; CDR3: CASSRTGAYEQYF; DNA: TGTGCCAGTAGTAGGACAGGGGCCTACGAGCAGTACTTC
J: TRBJ2-2; V: TRBV10-3; D: TRBD2; size: .; CDR3: CAITAQPQREDTGELFF; DNA: TGTGCCATCACCGCCCAGCCCCAGCGGGAAGACACCGGGGAGCTGTTTTTT
J: TRBJ2-3; V: TRBV9; D: TRBD2; size: .; CDR3: CASSARPNPVGSGGRDTQYF; DNA: TGTGCCAGCAGCGCGAGACCCAATCCGGTTGGTAGCGGGGGCCGGGATACGCAGTATTTT
J: TRBJ2-6; V: TRBV30; D: TRBD2; size: .; CDR3: CAWSPLAGGGCSGANVLTF; DNA: TGTGCCTGGAGCCCCCTAGCGGGAGGTGGGTGCTCTGGGGCCAACGTCCTGACTTTC
J: TRBJ2-7; V: TRBV21-1; D: .; size: .; CDR3: CASRGEDEQYF; DNA: TGTGCCAGCAGGGGAGAGGACGAGCAGTACTTC
J: TRBJ2-1; V: TRBV4-1; D: TRBD2; size: .; CDR3: CASSQSRLAGPYNEQFF; DNA: TGCGCCAGCAGCCAATCACGACTAGCGGGCCCCTACAATGAGCAGTTCTTC
J: TRBJ1-5; V: TRBV28; D: TRBD1; size: .; CDR3: CASRTGRTQPQHF; DNA: TGTGCCAGTCGGACAGGGAGGACTCAGCCCCAGCATTTT
J: TRBJ2-7; V: TRBV15; D: .; size: .; CDR3: CATSQNRGQYF; DNA: TGTGCCACCAGCCAGAACCGGGGGCAGTACTTC
J: TRBJ1-4; V: TRBV15; D: .; size: .; CDR3: CATSRGPHRNEKLFF; DNA: TGTGCCACCAGCAGAGGACCCCACAGAAATGAAAAACTGTTTTTT
J: TRBJ2-7; V: TRBV6-1; D: .; size: .; CDR3: CASSEEGRDHPYEQYF; DNA: TGTGCCAGCAGTGAAGAAGGGCGGGACCATCCCTACGAGCAGTACTTC
J: TRBJ1-4; V: TRBV27; D: .; size: .; CDR3: CASSSPVTNEKLFF; DNA: TGTGCCAGCAGTTCCCCTGTAACTAATGAAAAACTGTTTTTT
J: TRBJ2-7; V: TRBV7-2; D: .; size: .; CDR3: CASSPSRWEGAYEQYF; DNA: TGTGCCAGCAGCCCCTCAAGGTGGGAGGGGGCCTACGAGCAGTACTTC
J: TRBJ2-2; V: TRBV6-1; D: .; size: .; CDR3: CASSEHPGEGGELFF; DNA: TGTGCCAGCAGTGAACATCCAGGGGAGGGCGGGGAGCTGTTTTTT
J: TRBJ2-7; V: TRBV5-4; D: TRBD1; size: .; CDR3: CASSLVTGDNSYEQYF; DNA: TGTGCCAGCAGCTTGGTTACAGGGGACAACTCCTACGAGCAGTACTTC
J: TRBJ2-7; V: TRBV5-1; D: TRBD2; size: .; CDR3: CASSLGRGGSYEQYF; DNA: TGCGCCAGCAGCTTGGGTCGGGGGGGATCCTACGAGCAGTACTTC
J: TRBJ2-5; V: TRBV28; D: .; size: .; CDR3: CASSPEGQETQYF; DNA: TGTGCCAGCAGTCCAGAGGGACAAGAGACCCAGTACTTC
J: TRBJ2-7; V: TRBV6-1; D: .; size: .; CDR3: CASRQGLQYF; DNA: TGTGCCAGCAGGCAGGGGTTGCAGTACTTC
J: TRBJ2-3; V: TRBV21-1; D: .; size: .; CDR3: CASAPGLHTDTQYF; DNA: TGTGCCAGCGCCCCGGGTCTACACACAGATACGCAGTATTTT
J: TRBJ2-7; V: TRBV7-2; D: .; size: .; CDR3: CASSLRRSPYEQYF; DNA: TGTGCCAGCAGCTTACGGCGGAGCCCCTACGAGCAGTACTTC
J: TRBJ1-1; V: TRBV9; D: .; size: .; CDR3: CASSVGTGPKGEAFF; DNA: TGTGCCAGCAGCGTAGGTACAGGCCCCAAGGGTGAAGCTTTCTTT
J: TRBJ2-1; V: TRBV5-1; D: TRBD2; size: .; CDR3: CASSLEVGRERAEQFF; DNA: TGCGCCAGCAGCTTGGAGGTGGGGCGGGAGAGGGCTGAGCAGTTCTTC
J: TRBJ2-1; V: TRBV5-1; D: TRBD1; size: .; CDR3: CASSPTGTDYNEQFF; DNA: TGCGCCAGCAGCCCAACCGGGACAGATTACAATGAGCAGTTCTTC
J: TRBJ1-1; V: TRBV13; D: TRBD1; size: once; CDR3: CASSHVGGEGGTEAFF; DNA: TGTGCCAGCAGCCATGTAGGGGGCGAGGGTGGGACTGAAGCTTTCTTT
J: TRBJ2-5; V: TRBV19; D: TRBD2; size: few; CDR3: CASSIVLAGGEETQYF; DNA: TGTGCCAGTAGTATAGTCCTAGCGGGAGGAGAAGAGACCCAGTACTTC
J: TRBJ2-1; V: TRBV25-1; D: TRBD2; size: .; CDR3: CASSESGGYNEQFF; DNA: TGTGCCAGCAGTGAATCGGGGGGGTACAATGAGCAGTTCTTC